The 6 T cell receptor beta chains reported below all come from one sample, sequenced in a study of cytomegalovirus exposure and HLA in healthy donors. Researchers ran the PCR with 60 Vbeta and 13 Jbeta primers. The protocol was immunoSEQ multiplex PCR, while the TCRdb copy is restricted to in-frame clones and leaves out a portion. Among 130,000 or so clones, about 80% were seen once, and the ten largest hold 1.9%. Sequencing used PBMCs. The receptors shown here come from a woman in her thirties or forties in good health and CMV-seronegative.

The V gene is TRBV4-3, the J gene TRBJ1-2; 10 bases fit TRBD1. Germline CDR1 is LGHNA and CDR2 is YSLEER. J was trimmed by 6 bases and V by 4 bases; bases with no gene match: 8. The CDR3 consists of 15 residues. CDR3 DNA: TGCGCCAGCAGCCGTTTGACAGGGGGCGAGGATGGCTACACCTTC. Translated: CASSRLTGGEDGYTF.

The chain employs TRBV5-1 and TRBJ2-5; the match to TRBD2 covers 8 bases. The DNA end favors TRBJ2-7, so the J call may be wrong. The CDR3 length is 14 residues. CDR1 and CDR2 (germline): SGHRS, YFSETQ. In nucleotides, the CDR3 is TGCGCCAGCAGCTTACGGGAGGGCCCCTACGAGCAGTACTTC. Amino acid sequence: CASSLREGPYEQYF.

The chain has TRBV12-5 and TRBJ1-2; TRBD1 matches at 9 bases. Germline lookup yields CDR1 LGHNT and CDR2 FRNRAP. Trimming removed 6 bases from V and 8 bases from J; junction bases left unmatched: 7. This CDR3 is 13 amino acids long. The CDR3 coding sequence is TGTGCTAGTGGGGAAACAGGGGGCGAAGGCTACACCTTC. Its protein product is CASGETGGEGYTF.

This clone was counted between two and nine times. The chain links TRBV6-6 to TRBJ2-2; the D gene is possibly TRBD2 (6 bases). CDR1 and CDR2 (germline): MNHNY, SVGAGI (reference sequence). The CDR3 extends over 14 amino acids. V dropped 2 bases and J dropped 7 bases, with 11 bases sitting between them. The CDR3 coding sequence is TGTGCCAGCAGTTACGGGACTGTGGACGGGGAGCTGTTTTTT. Translation: CASSYGTVDGELFF.

This chain joins TRBV4-2 and TRBJ1-4; unclear D gene. Germline lookup yields CDR1 LGHNA and CDR2 YNFKEQ. This CDR3 is 13 amino acids long. The V end was cut by 7 bases, the J end by 8 bases, with 14 bases between. The chain's CDR3 is CASNSFRGEKLFF. In nucleotides, the CDR3 is TGTGCCAGCAACTCATTTAGAGGAGAAAAACTGTTTTTT.

The gene calls are TRBV7-8 and TRBJ2-7, with TRBD2 matching 10 bases. Germline V lookup: CDR1 SGHVS, CDR2 FQNEAQ. CDR3 length equals 15 residues. V was clipped by 5 bases and J by 2 bases; unmatched bases: 6. The CDR3 loop is CASSSPSGGPYEQYF. Here the CDR3 DNA reads TGTGCCAGCAGCAGCCCTAGCGGGGGTCCCTACGAGCAGTACTTC.